Given below is one TCR beta chain in context. Germline loops: CDR1 SGHDN, CDR2 FVKESK. The CDR3 extends over 15 amino acids. With 3 bases clipped from V and 6 bases from J, the junction kept 8 bases outside the gene matches. This record belongs to a study of blood T cell repertoires in COVID-19. In the original analysis: Amplification from reference gene primers served as the basis for estimated nucleated cell counts. The method was immunoSEQ multiplex PCR; TCRdb's version includes in-frame clones alone and lacks a portion of them. V and J calls and clone size are as listed in that table; D and trimming were resolved from the DNA. The sample has about 130,000 clones, about nine tenths seen once.

Source material: peripheral blood. This clonotype originated in a man over 45 with acute or convalescent COVID-19. This chain uses TRBV14 with TRBJ2-1; 7 bases align to TRBD1. CDR3 region: CASSQKGGPSNEQFF. CDR3 in DNA: TGTGCCAGCAGCCAGAAAGGGGGCCCCAGCAATGAGCAGTTCTTC.